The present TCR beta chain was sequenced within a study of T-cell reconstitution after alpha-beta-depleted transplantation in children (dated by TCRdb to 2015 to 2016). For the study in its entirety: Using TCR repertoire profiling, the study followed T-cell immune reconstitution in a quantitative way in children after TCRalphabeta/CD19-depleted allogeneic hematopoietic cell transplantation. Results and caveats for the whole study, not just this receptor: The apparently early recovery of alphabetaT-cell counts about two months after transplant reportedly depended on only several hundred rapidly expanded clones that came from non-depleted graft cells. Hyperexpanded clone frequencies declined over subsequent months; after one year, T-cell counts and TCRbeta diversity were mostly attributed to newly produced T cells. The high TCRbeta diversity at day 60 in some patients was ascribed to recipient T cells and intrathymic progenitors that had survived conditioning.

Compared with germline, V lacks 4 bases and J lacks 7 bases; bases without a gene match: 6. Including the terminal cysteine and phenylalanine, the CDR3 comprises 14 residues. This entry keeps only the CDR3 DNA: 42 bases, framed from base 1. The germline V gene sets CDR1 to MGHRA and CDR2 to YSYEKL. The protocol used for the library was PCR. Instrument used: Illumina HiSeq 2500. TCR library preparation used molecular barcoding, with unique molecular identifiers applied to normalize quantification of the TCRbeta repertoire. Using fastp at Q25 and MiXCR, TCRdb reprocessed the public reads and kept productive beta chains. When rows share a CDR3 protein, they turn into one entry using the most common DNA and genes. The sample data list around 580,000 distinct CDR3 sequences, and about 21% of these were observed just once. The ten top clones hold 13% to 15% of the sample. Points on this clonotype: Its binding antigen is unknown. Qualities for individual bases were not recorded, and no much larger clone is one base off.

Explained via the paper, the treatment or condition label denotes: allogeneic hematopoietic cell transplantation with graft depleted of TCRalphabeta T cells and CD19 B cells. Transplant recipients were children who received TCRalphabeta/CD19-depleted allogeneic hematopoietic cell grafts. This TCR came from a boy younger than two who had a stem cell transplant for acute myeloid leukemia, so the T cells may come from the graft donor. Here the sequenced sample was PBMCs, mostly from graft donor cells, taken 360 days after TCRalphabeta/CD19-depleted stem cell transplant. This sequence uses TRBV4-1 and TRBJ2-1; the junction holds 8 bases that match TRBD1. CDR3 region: CASSLSQGANEQFF. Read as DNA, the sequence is TGCGCCAGCAGCCTAAGCCAGGGGGCGAATGAGCAGTTCTTC.